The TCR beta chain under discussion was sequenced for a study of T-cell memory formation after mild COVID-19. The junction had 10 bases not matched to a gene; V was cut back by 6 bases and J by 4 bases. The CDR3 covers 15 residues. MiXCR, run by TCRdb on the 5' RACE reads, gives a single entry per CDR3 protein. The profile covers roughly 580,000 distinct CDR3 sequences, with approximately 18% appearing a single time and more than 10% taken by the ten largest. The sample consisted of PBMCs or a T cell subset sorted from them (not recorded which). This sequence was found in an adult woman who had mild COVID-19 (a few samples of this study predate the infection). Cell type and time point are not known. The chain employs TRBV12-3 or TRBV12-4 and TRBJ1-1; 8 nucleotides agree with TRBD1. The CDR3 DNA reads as TGTGCCAGCAGCCCTATGGACAGGGATAGCACTGAAGCTTTCTTT. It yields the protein CASSPMDRDSTEAFF.